The rows below give T cell receptor beta chains drawn from one sample of a study of T cells after posttransplantation cyclophosphamide. Produced via immunoSEQ multiplex PCR; TCRdb's table is partial and in-frame only. This sample has 51,000 or so clones, with around 94% found just once. Input material: PBMCs. The receptor source for this set is a woman aged 25 to 39 in good health and a related stem cell transplant donor. Both conserved end residues are part of each CDR3. D genes are given only for firm matches. Size is stated for part of the rows, as once, few or many counts, or as a class when the clone is expanded.

D	V	size	J	DNA	CDR3
TRBD1	TRBV27	NA	TRBJ1-1	TGTGCCAGCAGCCTTGGGACAGGGGAGAACACTGAAGCTTTCTTT	CASSLGTGENTEAFF
TRBD2	TRBV28	NA	TRBJ2-5	TGTGCCAGCAGTTCCTTAGCGGGGGGAGGAGAGACCCAGTACTTC	CASSSLAGGGETQYF
TRBD2	TRBV18	NA	TRBJ2-3	TGTGCCAGCTCAATGAGCGGGGCAGATACGCAGTATTTT	CASSMSGADTQYF
TRBD2	TRBV4-1	once	TRBJ2-7	TGCGCCAGCAGCGGCGAGACTAGCGGGGCGCTCTACGAGCAGTACTTC	CASSGETSGALYEQYF
TRBD1	TRBV5-4	NA	TRBJ1-1	TGTGCCACCAAGCAGGGGGGCGCCTTACGGAACACTGAAGCTTTCTTT	CATKQGGALRNTEAFF
TRBD2	TRBV30	NA	TRBJ2-1	TGTGCCTGGAGTGATGCGACTAGCGGGGGGGCAGGGGAGCAGTTCTTC	CAWSDATSGGAGEQFF
NA	TRBV5-4	NA	TRBJ2-1	TGTGCCAGCAGCTTTGGGGGGAGCTATCCGAATGAGCAGTTCTTC	CASSFGGSYPNEQFF
NA	TRBV11-3	once	TRBJ2-3	TGTGCCAGCAGCTTGGGGGGGCGGGGCACAGATACGCAGTATTTT	CASSLGGRGTDTQYF
TRBD2	TRBV7-7	NA	TRBJ2-5	TGTGCCAGCAGCTCCTTAGCGGGGGGAGAGACCCAGTACTTC	CASSSLAGGETQYF
NA	TRBV11-2	NA	TRBJ1-4	TGTGCCAGCAGTGACACGGGGGGTGGTAATGAAAAACTGTTTTTT	CASSDTGGGNEKLFF
NA	TRBV4-3	NA	TRBJ2-1	TGCGCCAGCAGCCAACATGCTTCGGGGTGGGGAACGTACAATGAGCAGTTCTTC	CASSQHASGWGTYNEQFF
NA	TRBV4-1	NA	TRBJ2-1	TGCGCCAGCAGCCAAGTTGGAGGGTACAATGAGCAGTTCTTC	CASSQVGGYNEQFF
NA	TRBV9	NA	TRBJ2-5	TGTGCCAGCAGCTCAAACCAAGAGACCCAGTACTTC	CASSSNQETQYF
NA	TRBV19	NA	TRBJ2-7	TGTGCCAGTAGTGCCCTTCCGGCCGTGAAAGTAGACTTATCGTTC	CASSALPAVKVDLSF